The TCR beta chain described here comes from a study of blood T cell repertoires in COVID-19 (dated by TCRdb to about 2020). Describing the broader study: The collaborator samples originated in the United States, Italy and Spain and spanned the acute and convalescent phases of COVID-19. Where available, HLA class I and class II types were obtained from metadata supplied by the sample provider rather than from assay-based typing. The repertoires were made available in a free public database intended to serve as a resource for research on the immune response to SARS-CoV-2. The samples were drawn from the first 160 participants of the ongoing ImmuneRACE study and from under 1,500 subjects provided by 6 global collaborators. The sample metadata nearly always contained a de-identified subject ID, COVID-19 status, age in years and sex. Subjects who had been exposed to COVID-19, were actively infected with it, or had recovered from it provided the deeply sampled blood TCRbeta repertoires that made up the dataset. The prospective study material was composed of cDNA or gDNA derived from T cells, B-cell-depleted T cells, or PBMCs.

The immunoSEQ Assay, a bias-controlled multiplex PCR, was used to amplify TCRbeta CDR3 regions from genomic DNA. As for how the authors treated the data: The number of nucleated cells in each sample was estimated by amplification of reference gene primers within the assay. Sequence reads were collapsed and filtered to measure the absolute abundance of every unique TCRbeta CDR3 rearrangement. Productive Simpson clonality was computed per sample as the square root of Simpson's diversity index over productive rearrangements. TCRdb holds this immuneACCESS table with in-frame rearrangements only. Some clones are missing; in checked studies, unresolved V genes explain under half, and the rest has no known cause. V and J calls and clone size are given by that table; D and trimming were obtained from the DNA. This sample is represented by about 160,000 clones; over 80% of them were singletons. Of the sample, 5.5% to 7.5% falls within the top ten clones.

V gives up 2 bases and J gives up 7 bases, and the segment between their germline ends measures 18 bases. CDR1 and CDR2 are read off the germline V gene as MNHEY and SVGAGI. The CDR3 goes from the cysteine to the phenylalanine over 16 residues. Left in the record is the CDR3 DNA by itself, 48 bases read in frame from the first base. Turning to this clone: The clone's antigen remains unknown. No much larger clone exists at a distance of one base, and base qualities are not known.

The research as a whole found: The amount of clinical and demographic metadata varied by source and participant and was provided uncurated.

The collaborating institutions used their own protocols to collect whole blood in K2EDTA tubes. Collaborator samples were shipped for TCRbeta analysis as frozen whole blood, isolated PBMCs, or DNA extracted from either sample type. The sequence derives from a man older than 75 with acute or convalescent COVID-19. Material: peripheral blood. In this chain, TRBV6-5 is recombined with TRBJ1-5, with the D gene uncertain. The CDR3 reads as follows: CASSYRGGQTNQPQHF. The DNA reads TGTGCCAGCAGTTACAGAGGAGGGCAGACGAACCAGCCCCAGCATTTT.